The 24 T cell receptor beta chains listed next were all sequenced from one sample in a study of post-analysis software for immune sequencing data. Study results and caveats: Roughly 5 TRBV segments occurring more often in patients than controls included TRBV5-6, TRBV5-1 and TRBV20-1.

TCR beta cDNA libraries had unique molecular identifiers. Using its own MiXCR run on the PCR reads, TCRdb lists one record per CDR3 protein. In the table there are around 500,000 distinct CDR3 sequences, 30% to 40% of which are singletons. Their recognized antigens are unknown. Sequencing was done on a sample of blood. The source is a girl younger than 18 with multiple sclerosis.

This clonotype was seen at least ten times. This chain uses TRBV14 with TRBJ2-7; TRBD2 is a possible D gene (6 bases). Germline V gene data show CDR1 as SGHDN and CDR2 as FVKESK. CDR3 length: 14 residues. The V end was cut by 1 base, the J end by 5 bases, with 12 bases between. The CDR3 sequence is CASSQGAGYHEQYF. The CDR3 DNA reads TGTGCCAGCAGCCAAGGTGCGGGGTATCACGAGCAGTACTTC.

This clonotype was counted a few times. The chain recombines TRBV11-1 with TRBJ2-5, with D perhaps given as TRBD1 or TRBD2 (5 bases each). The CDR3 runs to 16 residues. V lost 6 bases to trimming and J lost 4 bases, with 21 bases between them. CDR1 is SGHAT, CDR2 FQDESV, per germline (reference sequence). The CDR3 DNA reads TGTGCCAGCAGTTTTTCCGGGACCGTGAGGATAGAGACCCAGTACTTC. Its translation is CASSFSGTVRIETQYF.

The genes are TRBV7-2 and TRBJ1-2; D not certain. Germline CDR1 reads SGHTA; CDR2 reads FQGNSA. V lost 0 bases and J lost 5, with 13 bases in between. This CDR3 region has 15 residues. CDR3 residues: CASSLALGDRYGYTF. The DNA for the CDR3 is TGTGCCAGCAGCTTAGCCCTTGGGGATCGGTATGGCTACACCTTC.

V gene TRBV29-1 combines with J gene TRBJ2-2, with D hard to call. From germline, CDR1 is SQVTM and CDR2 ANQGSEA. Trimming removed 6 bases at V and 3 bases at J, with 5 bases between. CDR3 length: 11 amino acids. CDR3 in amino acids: CSVRDTGELFF. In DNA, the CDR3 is TGCAGCGTACGGGACACCGGGGAGCTGTTTTTT.

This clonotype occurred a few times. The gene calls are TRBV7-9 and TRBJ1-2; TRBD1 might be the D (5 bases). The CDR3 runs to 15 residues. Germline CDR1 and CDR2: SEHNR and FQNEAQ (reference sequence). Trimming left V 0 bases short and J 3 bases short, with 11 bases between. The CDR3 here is CASSLAEGQDYGYTF. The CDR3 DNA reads TGTGCCAGCAGCTTAGCCGAGGGGCAAGACTATGGCTACACCTTC.

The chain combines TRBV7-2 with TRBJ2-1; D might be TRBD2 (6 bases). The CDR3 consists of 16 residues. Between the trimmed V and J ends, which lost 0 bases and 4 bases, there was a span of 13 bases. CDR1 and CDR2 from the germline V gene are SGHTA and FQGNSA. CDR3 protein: CASSLARAGWYNEQFF. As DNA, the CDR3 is TGTGCCAGCAGCTTAGCGCGGGCGGGGTGGTACAATGAGCAGTTCTTC.

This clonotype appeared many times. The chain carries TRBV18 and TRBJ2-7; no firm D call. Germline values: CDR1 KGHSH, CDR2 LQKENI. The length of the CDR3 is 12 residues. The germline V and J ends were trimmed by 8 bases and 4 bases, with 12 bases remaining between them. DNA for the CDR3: TGTGCCAGCAGCCCTGGCCAATACGAGCAGTACTTC. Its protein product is CASSPGQYEQYF.

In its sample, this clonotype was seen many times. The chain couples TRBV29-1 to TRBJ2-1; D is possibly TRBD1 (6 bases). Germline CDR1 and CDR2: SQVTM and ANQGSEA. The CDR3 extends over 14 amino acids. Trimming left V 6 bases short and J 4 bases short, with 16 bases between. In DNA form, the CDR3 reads TGCAGCGTCCAAGGCAGGGACAAATACAATGAGCAGTTCTTC. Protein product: CSVQGRDKYNEQFF.

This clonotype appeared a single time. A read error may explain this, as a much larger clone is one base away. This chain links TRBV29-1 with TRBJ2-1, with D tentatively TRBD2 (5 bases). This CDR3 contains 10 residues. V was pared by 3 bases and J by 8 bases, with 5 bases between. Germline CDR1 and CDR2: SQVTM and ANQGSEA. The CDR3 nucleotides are TGCAGCGTTGAGAGGGATGAGCAGTTCTTC. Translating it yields CSVERDEQFF.

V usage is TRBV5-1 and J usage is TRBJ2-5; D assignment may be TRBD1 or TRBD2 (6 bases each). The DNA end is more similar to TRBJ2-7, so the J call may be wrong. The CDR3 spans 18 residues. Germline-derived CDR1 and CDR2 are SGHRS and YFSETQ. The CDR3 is CASSLAGLRGTPTYEQYF. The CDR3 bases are TGCGCCAGCAGCTTGGCGGGACTTAGGGGGACACCTACCTACGAGCAGTACTTC.

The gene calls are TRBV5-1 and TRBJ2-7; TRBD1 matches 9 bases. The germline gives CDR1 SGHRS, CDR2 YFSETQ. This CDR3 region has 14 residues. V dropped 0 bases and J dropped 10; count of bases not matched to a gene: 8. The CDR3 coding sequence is TGCGCCAGCAGCTTGGGGGACAGGGTCCCTTCCCAGTACTTC. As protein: CASSLGDRVPSQYF. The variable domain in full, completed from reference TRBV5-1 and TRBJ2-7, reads KAGVTQTPRYLIKTRGQQVTLSCSPISGHRSVSWYQQTPGQGLQFLFEYFSETQRNKGNFPGRFSGRQFSNSRSEMNVSTLELGDSALYLCASSLGDRVPSQYFGPGTRLTVT.

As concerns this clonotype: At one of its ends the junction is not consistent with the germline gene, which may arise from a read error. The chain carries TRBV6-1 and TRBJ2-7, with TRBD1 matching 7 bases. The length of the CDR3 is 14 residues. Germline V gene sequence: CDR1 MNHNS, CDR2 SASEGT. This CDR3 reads CASSRTDRNYERYF. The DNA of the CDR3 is TGTGCCAGCAGCCGCACGGACAGGAACTACGAGCGGTACTTC.

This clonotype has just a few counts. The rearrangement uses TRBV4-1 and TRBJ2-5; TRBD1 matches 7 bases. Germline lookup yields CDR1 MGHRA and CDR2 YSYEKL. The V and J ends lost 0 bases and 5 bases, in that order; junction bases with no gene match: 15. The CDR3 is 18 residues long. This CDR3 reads CASSQEGETGIMVETQYF. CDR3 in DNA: TGCGCCAGCAGCCAAGAAGGAGAGACAGGGATTATGGTTGAGACCCAGTACTTC.

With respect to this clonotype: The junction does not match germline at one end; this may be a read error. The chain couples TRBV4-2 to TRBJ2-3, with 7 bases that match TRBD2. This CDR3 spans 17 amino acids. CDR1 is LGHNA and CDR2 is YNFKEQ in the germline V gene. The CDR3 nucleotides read TGTGCCAACAGCCAAGATCATGAGCGGGGAGCATTACATACGCAGTATTTT. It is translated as CANSQDHERGALHTQYF.

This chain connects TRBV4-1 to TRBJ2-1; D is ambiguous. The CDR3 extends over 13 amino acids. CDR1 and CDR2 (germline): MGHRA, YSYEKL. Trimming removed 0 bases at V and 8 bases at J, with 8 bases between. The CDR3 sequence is CASSQDIPDEQFF. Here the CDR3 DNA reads TGCGCCAGCAGCCAAGATATACCAGATGAGCAGTTCTTC.

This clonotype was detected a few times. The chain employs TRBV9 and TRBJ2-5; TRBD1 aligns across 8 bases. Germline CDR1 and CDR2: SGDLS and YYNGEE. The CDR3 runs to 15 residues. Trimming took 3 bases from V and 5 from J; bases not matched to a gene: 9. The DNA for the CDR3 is TGTGCCAGCAGCGGAATAGGACAGGGAAAGGAGACCCAGTACTTC. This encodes CASSGIGQGKETQYF.

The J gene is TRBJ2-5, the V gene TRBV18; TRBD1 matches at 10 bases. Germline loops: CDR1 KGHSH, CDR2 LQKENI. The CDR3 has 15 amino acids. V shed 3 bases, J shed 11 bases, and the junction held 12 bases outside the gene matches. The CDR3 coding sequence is TGTGCCAGCTCACCCTCTGGGACAGGGGACAATGAGCAGTACTTC. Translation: CASSPSGTGDNEQYF.

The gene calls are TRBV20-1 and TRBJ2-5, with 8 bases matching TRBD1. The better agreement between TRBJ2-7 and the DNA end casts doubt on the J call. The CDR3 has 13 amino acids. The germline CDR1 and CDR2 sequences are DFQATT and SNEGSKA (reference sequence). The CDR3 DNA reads TGCAGTGCTAGGGGACAGGTGCCGTACGAGCAGTACTTC. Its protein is CSARGQVPYEQYF.

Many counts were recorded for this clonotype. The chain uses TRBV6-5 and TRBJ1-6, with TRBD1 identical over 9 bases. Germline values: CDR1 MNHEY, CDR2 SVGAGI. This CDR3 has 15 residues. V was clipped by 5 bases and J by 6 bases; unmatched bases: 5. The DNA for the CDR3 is TGTGCCAGCAGTCGACCGGGACAGGGTAATTCACCCCTCCACTTT. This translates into CASSRPGQGNSPLHF.

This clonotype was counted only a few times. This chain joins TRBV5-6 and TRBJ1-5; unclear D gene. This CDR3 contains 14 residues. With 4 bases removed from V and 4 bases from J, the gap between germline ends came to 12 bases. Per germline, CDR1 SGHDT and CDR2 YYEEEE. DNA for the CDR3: TGTGCCAGCAGCCGCCGGGCCTTAAATCAGCCCCAGCATTTT. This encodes CASSRRALNQPQHF.

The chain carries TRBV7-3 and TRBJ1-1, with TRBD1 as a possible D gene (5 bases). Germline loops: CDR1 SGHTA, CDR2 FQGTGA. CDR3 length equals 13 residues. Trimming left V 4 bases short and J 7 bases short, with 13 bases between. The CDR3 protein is CASSYRDGREAFF. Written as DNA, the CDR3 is TGTGCCAGCAGCTACCGGGACGGCCGTGAAGCTTTCTTT.

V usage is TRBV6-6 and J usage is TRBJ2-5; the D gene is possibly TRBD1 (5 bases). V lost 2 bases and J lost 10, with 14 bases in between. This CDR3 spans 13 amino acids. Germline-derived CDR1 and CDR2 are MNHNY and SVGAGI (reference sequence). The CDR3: CASSYQDNLDQYF. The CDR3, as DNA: TGTGCCAGCAGTTACCAGGACAACCTGGACCAGTACTTC.

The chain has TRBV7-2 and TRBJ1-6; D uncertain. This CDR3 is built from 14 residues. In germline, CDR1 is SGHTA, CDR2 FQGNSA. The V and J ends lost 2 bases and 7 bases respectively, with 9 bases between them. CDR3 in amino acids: CASSLLRTNSPLHF. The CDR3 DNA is TGTGCCAGCAGCTTACTCCGGACGAATTCACCCCTCCACTTT.

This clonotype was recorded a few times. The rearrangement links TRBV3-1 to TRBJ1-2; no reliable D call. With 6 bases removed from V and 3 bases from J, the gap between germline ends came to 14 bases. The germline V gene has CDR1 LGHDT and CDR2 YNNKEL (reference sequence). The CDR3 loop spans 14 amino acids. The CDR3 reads CASSRHNRDYGYTF. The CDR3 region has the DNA TGTGCCAGCAGTCGACACAACCGGGACTATGGCTACACCTTC.